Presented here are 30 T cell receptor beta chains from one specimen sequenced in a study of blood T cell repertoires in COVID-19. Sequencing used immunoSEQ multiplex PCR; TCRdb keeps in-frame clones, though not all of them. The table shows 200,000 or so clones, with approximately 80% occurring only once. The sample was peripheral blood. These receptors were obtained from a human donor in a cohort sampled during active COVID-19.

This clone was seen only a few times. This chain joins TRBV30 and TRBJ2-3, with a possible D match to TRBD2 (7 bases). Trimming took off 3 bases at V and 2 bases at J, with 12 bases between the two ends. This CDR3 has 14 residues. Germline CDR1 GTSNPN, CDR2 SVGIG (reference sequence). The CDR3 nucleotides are TGTGCCTGGAGCGGGGGGCTCGACACAGATACGCAGTATTTT. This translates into CAWSGGLDTDTQYF.

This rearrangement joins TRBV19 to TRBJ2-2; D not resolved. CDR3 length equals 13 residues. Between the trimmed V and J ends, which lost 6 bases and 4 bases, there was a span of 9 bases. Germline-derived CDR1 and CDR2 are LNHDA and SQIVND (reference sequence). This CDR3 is CASSVLATGELFF. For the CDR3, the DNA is TGTGCCAGTAGCGTCTTGGCCACCGGGGAGCTGTTTTTT. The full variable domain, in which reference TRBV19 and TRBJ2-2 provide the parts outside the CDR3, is DGGITQSPKYLFRKEGQNVTLSCEQNLNHDAMYWYRQDPGQGLRLIYYSQIVNDFQKGDIAEGYSVSREKKESFPLTVTSAQKNPTAFYLCASSVLATGELFFGEGSRLTVL.

CDR3 sequence: CASGPSLGNTIYF. CDR3 sequence (DNA): TGTGCTAGTGGTCCTTCACTTGGAAACACCATATATTTT. The chain has TRBV12-5 and TRBJ1-3; D gene uncertain. V lost 5 bases and J 3 bases, leaving 8 bases between the germline ends. Germline V CDR1 and CDR2: LGHNT, FRNRAP. CDR3 length: 13 residues. Full variable domain (rest looked up from reference TRBV12-5 and TRBJ1-3): DARVTQTPRHKVTEMGQEVTMRCQPILGHNTVFWYRQTMMQGLELLAYFRNRAPLDDSGMPKDRFSAEMPDATLATLKIQPSEPRDSAVYFCASGPSLGNTIYFGEGSWLTVV.

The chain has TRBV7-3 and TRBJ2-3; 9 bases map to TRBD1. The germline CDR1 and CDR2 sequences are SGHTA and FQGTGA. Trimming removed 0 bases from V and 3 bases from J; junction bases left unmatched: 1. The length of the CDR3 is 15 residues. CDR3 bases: TGTGCCAGCAGCTTAACCGGACAGGGGACAGATACGCAGTATTTT. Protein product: CASSLTGQGTDTQYF.

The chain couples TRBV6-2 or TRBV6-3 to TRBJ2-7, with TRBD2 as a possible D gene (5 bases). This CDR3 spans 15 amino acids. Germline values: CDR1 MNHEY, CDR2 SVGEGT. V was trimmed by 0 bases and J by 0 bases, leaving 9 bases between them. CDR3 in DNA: TGTGCCAGCAGTTACTCTGGAGGCCGCTCCTACGAGCAGTACGTC. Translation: CASSYSGGRSYEQYV.

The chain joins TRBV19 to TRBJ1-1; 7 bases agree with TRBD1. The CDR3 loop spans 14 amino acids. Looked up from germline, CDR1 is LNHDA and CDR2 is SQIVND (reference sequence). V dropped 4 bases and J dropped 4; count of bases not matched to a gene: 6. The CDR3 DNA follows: TGTGCCAGTAGTAGAGACTCAGGGGGCACTGAAGCTTTCTTT. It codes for CASSRDSGGTEAFF. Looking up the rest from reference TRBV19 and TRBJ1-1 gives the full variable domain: DGGITQSPKYLFRKEGQNVTLSCEQNLNHDAMYWYRQDPGQGLRLIYYSQIVNDFQKGDIAEGYSVSREKKESFPLTVTSAQKNPTAFYLCASSRDSGGTEAFFGQGTRLTVV.

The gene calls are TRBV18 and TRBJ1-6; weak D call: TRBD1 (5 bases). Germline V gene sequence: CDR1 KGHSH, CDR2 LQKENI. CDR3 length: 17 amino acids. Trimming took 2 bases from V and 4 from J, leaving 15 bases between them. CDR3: CASSPTLEGTYNSPLHF. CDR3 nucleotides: TGTGCCAGCTCACCAACCCTCGAGGGGACTTATAATTCACCCCTCCACTTT.

Here the CDR3 reads CASSKGTSGSTGELFF. The DNA for the CDR3 is TGTGCCAGCAGCAAGGGGACTAGCGGGAGCACCGGGGAGCTGTTTTTT. V is TRBV9 and J is TRBJ2-2; 14 bases are a match to TRBD2. The length of the CDR3 is 16 residues. Germline CDR1 is SGDLS and CDR2 is YYNGEE. V was pared by 4 bases and J by 4 bases, with 3 bases of the junction left unmatched.

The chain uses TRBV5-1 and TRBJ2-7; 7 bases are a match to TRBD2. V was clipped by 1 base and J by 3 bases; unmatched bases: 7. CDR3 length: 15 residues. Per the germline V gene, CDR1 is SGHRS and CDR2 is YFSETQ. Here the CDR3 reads CASSLRQPGGYEQYF. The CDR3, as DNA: TGCGCCAGCAGCTTGAGACAACCGGGGGGCTACGAGCAGTACTTC.

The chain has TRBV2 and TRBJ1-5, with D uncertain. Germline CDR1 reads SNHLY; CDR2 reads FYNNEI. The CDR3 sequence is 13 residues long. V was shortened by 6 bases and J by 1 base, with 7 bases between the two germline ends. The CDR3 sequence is CASSPESNQPQHF. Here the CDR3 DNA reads TGTGCCAGCAGCCCCGAGAGCAATCAGCCCCAGCATTTT. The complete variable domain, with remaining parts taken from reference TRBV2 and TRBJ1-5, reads EPEVTQTPSHQVTQMGQEVILRCVPISNHLYFYWYRQILGQKVEFLVSFYNNEISEKSEIFDDQFSVERPDGSNFTLKIRSTKLEDSAMYFCASSPESNQPQHFGDGTRLSIL.

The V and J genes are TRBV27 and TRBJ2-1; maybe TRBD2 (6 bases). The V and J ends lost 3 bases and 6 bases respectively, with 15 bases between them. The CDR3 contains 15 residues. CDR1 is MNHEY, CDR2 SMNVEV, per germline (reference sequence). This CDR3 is CASSFRLDYGNEQFF. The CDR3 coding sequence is TGTGCCAGCAGTTTTCGACTAGATTATGGCAATGAGCAGTTCTTC.

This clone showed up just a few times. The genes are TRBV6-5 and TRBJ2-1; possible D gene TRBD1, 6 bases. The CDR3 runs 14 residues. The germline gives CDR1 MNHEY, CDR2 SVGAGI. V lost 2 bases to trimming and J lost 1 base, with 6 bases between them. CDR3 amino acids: CASSYQGSYNEQFF. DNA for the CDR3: TGTGCCAGCAGTTACCAGGGGTCCTACAATGAGCAGTTCTTC.

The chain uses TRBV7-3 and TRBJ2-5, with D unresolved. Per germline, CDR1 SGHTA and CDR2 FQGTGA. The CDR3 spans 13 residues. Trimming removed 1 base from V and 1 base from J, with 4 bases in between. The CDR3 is CASSLNSQETQYF. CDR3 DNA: TGTGCCAGCAGCTTAAACAGCCAAGAGACCCAGTACTTC. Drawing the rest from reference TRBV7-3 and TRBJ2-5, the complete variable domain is GAGVSQTPSNKVTEKGKYVELRCDPISGHTALYWYRQSLGQGPEFLIYFQGTGAADDSGLPNDRFFAVRPEGSVSTLKIQRTERGDSAVYLCASSLNSQETQYFGPGTRLLVL.

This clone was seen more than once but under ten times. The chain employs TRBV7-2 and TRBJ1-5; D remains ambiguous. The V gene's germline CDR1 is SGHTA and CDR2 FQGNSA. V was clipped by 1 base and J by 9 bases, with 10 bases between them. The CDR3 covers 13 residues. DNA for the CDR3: TGTGCCAGCAGCTTAGGCCCGGGTGGGCCCCAGCATTTT. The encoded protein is CASSLGPGGPQHF.

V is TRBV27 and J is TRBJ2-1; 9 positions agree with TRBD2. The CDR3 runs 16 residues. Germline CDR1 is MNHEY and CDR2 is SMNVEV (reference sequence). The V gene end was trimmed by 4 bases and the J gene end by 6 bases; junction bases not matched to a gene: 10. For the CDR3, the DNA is TGTGCCAGCAGTTCTTCCGGGACTAGCTTGTCCAATGAGCAGTTCTTC. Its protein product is CASSSSGTSLSNEQFF.

DNA of the CDR3: TGTGCCAGCAGTAAGGGACAGGGAGGCGAGCAGTACGTC. Amino acid sequence: CASSKGQGGEQYV. This rearrangement joins TRBV12-3 or TRBV12-4 to TRBJ2-7; TRBD1 matches at 9 bases. V dropped 5 bases and J dropped 6; count of bases not matched to a gene: 5. CDR3 length: 13 residues.

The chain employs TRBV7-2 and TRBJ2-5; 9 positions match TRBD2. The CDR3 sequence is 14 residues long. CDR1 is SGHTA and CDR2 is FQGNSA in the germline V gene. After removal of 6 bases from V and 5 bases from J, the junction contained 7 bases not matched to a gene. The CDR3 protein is CASSLGLAGETQYF. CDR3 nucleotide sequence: TGTGCCAGCAGTTTGGGCCTAGCGGGGGAGACCCAGTACTTC.

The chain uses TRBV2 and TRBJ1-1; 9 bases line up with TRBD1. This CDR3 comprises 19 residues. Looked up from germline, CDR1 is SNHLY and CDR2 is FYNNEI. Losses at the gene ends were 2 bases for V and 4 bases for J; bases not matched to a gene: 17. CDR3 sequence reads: CASSELLVGWTGDRTEAFF. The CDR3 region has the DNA TGTGCCAGCAGTGAATTATTAGTCGGCTGGACAGGGGATCGCACTGAAGCTTTCTTT.

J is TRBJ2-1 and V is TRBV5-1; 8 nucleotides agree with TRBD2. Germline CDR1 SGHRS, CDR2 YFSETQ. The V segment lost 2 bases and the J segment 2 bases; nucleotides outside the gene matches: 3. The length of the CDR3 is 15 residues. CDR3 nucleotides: TGCGCCAGCAGCTTACTAGCGGAGCCCTACAATGAGCAGTTCTTC. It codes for CASSLLAEPYNEQFF.

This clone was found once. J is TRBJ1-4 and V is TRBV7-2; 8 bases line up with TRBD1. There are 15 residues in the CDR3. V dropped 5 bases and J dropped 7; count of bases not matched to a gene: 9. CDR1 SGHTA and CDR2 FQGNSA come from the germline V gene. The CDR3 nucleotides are TGTGCCAGCAGCCCGGAGACAGGGGCGGGTGAAAAACTGTTTTTT. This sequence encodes CASSPETGAGEKLFF.

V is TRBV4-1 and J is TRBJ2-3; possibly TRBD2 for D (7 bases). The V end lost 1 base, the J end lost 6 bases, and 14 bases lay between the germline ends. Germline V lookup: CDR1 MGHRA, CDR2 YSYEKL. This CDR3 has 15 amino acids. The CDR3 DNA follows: TGCGCCAGCAGCCAAGGACCGGGGGGCGGGGATACGCAGTATTTT. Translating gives CASSQGPGGGDTQYF.

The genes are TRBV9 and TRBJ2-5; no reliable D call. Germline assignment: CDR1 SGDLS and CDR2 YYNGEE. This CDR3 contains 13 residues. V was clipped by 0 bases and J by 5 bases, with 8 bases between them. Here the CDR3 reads CASSVDPGETQYF. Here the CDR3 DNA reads TGTGCCAGCAGCGTAGACCCGGGTGAGACCCAGTACTTC.

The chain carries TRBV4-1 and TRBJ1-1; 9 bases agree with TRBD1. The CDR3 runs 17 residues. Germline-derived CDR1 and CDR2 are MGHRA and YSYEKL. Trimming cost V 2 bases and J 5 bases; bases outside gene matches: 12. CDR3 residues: CASSQIGTGMFSTEAFF. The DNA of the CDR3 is TGCGCCAGCAGCCAAATCGGGACAGGGATGTTCTCAACTGAAGCTTTCTTT.

The chain's CDR3 is CASSLPGQGRTEAFF. CDR3 DNA: TGTGCCAGCAGCTTGCCAGGACAGGGAAGGACTGAAGCTTTCTTT. This sequence joins TRBV5-8 and TRBJ1-1; 8 positions match TRBD1. V was clipped by 1 base and J by 5 bases; unmatched bases: 7. Germline assignment: CDR1 SGHTS and CDR2 YDEGEE. The CDR3 is made up of 15 amino acids.

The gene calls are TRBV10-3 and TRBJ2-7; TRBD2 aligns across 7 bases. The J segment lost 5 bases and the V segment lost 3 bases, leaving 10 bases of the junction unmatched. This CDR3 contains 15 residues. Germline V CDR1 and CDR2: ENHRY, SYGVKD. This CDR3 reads CAISDRVGREDEQYV. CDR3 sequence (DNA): TGTGCCATCAGTGACAGGGTCGGCCGGGAGGACGAGCAGTACGTC.

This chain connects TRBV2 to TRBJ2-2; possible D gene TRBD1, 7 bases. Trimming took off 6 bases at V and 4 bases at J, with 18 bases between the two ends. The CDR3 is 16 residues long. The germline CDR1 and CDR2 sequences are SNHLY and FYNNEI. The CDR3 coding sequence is TGTGCCAGCAGCGACCCGGGGCAGGGGGGCACCGGGGAGCTGTTTTTT. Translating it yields CASSDPGQGGTGELFF.

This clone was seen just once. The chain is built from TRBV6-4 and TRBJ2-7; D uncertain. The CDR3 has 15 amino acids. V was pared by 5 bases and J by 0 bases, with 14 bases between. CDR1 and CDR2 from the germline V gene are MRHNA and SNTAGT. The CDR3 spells CASSLHRLSSYEQYV. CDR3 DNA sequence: TGTGCCAGCAGTCTTCACAGATTAAGCTCCTACGAGCAGTACGTC.

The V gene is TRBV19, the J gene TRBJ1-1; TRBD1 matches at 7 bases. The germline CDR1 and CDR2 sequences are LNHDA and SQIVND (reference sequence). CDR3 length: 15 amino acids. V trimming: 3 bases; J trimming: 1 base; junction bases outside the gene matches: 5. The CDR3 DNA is TGTGCCAGTAGTATCCTAGGGGGCCCGAACACTGAAGCTTTCTTT. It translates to CASSILGGPNTEAFF.

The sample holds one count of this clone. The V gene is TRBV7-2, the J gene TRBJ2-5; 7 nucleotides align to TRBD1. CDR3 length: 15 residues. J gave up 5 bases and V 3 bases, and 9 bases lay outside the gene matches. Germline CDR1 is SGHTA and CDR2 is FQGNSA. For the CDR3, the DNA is TGTGCCAGCAGCTTTACAGGGGCGCGTTTGGAGACCCAGTACTTC. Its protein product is CASSFTGARLETQYF.

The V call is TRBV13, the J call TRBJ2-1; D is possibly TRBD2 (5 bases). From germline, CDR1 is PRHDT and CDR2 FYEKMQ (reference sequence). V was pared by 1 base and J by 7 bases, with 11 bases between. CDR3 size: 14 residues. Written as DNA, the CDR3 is TGTGCCAGCAGCTTAGTAGGAGGACGGAATGAGCAGTTCTTC. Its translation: CASSLVGGRNEQFF.